The clone carrying this T cell receptor beta chain was counted once. The target antigen is unknown. This sample is part of a study of cytomegalovirus exposure and HLA in healthy donors. Across the whole study: Clustering assigned 81% of the approximately 390 genotyped donors to the Caucasian-associated ancestry cluster. Study-level points and caveats: The authors later found TCR association rates varying by HLA locus, with DRB1 most and HLA-C fewest. In a later analysis, productive TCRs from donors in an Asian-associated ancestry cluster reportedly carried fewer N-insertions than the cohort mean.

The PCR used 60 Vbeta and 13 Jbeta primers. Repertoires were generated with immunoSEQ multiplex PCR, while TCRdb's copy carries only in-frame clones and drops some. The table records 160,000 or so clones, 87% of them present only once. This CDR3 is built from 15 residues. After removal of 3 bases from V and 2 bases from J, the junction contained 4 bases not matched to a gene. The germline gives CDR1 SGDLS, CDR2 YYNGEE. The genes are TRBV9 and TRBJ2-3; 9 bases agree with TRBD2. The sequence derives from a woman aged 30 to 39 in good health and CMV-seronegative. Input material: PBMCs. The DNA for the CDR3 is TGTGCCAGCAGCGGAGCGGGGGGTTACACAGATACGCAGTATTTT. This gives the protein CASSGAGGYTDTQYF. The variable domain in full, completed from reference TRBV9 and TRBJ2-3, reads DSGVTQTPKHLITATGQRVTLRCSPRSGDLSVYWYQQSLDQGLQFLIQYYNGEERAKGNILERFSAQQFPDLHSELNLSSLELGDSALYFCASSGAGGYTDTQYFGPGTRLTVL.